This T cell receptor beta chain was profiled in a study of CD4+ T cells in melanoma. In the case of this clone: Its antigen remains unidentified.

Germline values: CDR1 ENHRY, CDR2 SYGVKD. Deletions cut 0 bases from V and 6 bases from J, with 5 bases between. The CDR3 contains 12 residues. Repertoires were generated with immunoSEQ multiplex PCR, while TCRdb's copy carries only in-frame clones and drops some. The table shows about 140,000 clones, with about 93% occurring only once. Study observations and caveats: In melanoma, neoantigen-specific CD4+ T cells reportedly differed in differentiation state. CD8+ T cell, macrophage and B cell function reportedly correlated with neoantigen-specific CD4+ T cells.

This rearrangement joins TRBV10-3 to TRBJ1-1; D remains ambiguous. The sequence was collected from a human donor with melanoma. CDR3 in DNA: TGTGCCATCAGTGAGTCGGCGGCTGAAGCTTTCTTT. This gives the protein CAISESAAEAFF.